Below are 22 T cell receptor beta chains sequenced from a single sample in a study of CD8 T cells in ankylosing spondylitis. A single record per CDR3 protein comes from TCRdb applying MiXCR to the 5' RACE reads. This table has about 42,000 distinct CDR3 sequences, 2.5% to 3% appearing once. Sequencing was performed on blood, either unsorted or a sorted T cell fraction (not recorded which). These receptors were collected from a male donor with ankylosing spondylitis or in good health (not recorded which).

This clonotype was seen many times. The CDR3 here is CASSVRLAGTDTQYF. DNA of the CDR3: TGTGCCAGCAGCGTGAGACTAGCGGGCACAGATACGCAGTATTTT. The chain uses TRBV9 and TRBJ2-3; the match to TRBD2 covers 9 bases. Per the germline V gene, CDR1 is SGDLS and CDR2 is YYNGEE. The V gene end was trimmed by 2 bases and the J gene end by 1 base; junction bases not matched to a gene: 2. The CDR3 covers 15 residues.

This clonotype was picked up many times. The CDR3 region is CASSPFQNSYEQYF. The CDR3 DNA is TGTGCCAGCAGCCCCTTCCAAAACAGCTACGAGCAGTACTTC. The chain recombines TRBV9 with TRBJ2-7; D is ambiguous. Between the trimmed V and J ends, which lost 4 bases and 3 bases, there was a span of 14 bases. CDR1 SGDLS and CDR2 YYNGEE come from the germline V gene. This CDR3 region has 14 residues.

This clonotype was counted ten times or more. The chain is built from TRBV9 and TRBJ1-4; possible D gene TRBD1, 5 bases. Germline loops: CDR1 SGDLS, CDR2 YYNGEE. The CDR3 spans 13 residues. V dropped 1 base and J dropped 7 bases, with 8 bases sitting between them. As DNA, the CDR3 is TGTGCCAGCAGCGTATCGACAGCTGAAAAACTGTTTTTT. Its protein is CASSVSTAEKLFF.

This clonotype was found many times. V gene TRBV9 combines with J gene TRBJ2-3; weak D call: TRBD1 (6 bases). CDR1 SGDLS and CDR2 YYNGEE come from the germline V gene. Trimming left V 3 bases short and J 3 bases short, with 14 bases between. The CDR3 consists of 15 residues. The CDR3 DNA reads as TGTGCCAGCAGCGCCACAGGGTACGCGACAGATACGCAGTATTTT. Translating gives CASSATGYATDTQYF.

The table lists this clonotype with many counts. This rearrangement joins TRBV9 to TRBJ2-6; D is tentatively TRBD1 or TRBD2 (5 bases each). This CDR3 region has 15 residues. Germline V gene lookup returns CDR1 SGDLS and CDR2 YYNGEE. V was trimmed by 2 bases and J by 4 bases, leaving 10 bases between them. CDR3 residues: CASSVGGFGANVLTF. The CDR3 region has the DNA TGTGCCAGCAGCGTTGGGGGTTTCGGGGCCAACGTCCTGACTTTC.

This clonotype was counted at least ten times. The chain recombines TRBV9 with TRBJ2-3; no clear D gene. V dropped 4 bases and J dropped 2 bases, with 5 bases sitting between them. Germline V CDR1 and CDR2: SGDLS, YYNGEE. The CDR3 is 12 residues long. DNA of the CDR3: TGTGCCAGCAGCTCTCACACAGATACGCAGTATTTT. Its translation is CASSSHTDTQYF.

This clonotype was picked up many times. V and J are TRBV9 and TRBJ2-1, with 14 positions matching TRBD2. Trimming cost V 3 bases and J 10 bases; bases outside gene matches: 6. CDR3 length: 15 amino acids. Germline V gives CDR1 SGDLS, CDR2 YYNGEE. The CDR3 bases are TGTGCCAGCAGCGGGGGGGGACTAGCGGGAGCGGAGCAGTTCTTC. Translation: CASSGGGLAGAEQFF.

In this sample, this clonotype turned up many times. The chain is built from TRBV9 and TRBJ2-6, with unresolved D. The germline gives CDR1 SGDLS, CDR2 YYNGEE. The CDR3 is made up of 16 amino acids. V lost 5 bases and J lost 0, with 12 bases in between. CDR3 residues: CASRETGSSGANVLTF. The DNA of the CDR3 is TGTGCCAGCAGGGAGACGGGCAGCTCTGGGGCCAACGTCCTGACTTTC.

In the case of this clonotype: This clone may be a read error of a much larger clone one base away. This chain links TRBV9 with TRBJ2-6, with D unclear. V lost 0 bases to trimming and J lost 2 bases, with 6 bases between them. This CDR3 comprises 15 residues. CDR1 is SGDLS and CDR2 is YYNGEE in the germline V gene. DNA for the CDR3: TGTGCCAGCAGCGTAGATCTCACTGGGGCCAACGTCCTGACTTTC. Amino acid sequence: CASSVDLTGANVLTF.

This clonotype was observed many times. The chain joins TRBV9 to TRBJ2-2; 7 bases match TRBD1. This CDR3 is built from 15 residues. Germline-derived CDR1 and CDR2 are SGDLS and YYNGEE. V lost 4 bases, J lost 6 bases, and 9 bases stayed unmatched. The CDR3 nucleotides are TGTGCCAGCAGCCCCAGACAGGGTACCCCCGGGGAGCTGTTTTTT. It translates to CASSPRQGTPGELFF.

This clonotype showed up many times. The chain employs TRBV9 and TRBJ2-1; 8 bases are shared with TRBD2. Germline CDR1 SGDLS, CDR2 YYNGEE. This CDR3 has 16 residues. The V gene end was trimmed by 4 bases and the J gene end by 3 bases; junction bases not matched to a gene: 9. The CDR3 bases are TGTGCCAGCAGCCCACAAGCGGGAGCAAACTACAATGAGCAGTTCTTC. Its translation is CASSPQAGANYNEQFF.

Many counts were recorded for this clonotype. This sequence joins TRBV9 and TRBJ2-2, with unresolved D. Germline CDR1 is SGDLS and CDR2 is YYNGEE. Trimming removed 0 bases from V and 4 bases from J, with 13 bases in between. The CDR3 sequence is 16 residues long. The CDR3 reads CASSVGRGGGTGELFF. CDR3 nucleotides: TGTGCCAGCAGCGTAGGTCGAGGCGGTGGCACCGGGGAGCTGTTTTTT.

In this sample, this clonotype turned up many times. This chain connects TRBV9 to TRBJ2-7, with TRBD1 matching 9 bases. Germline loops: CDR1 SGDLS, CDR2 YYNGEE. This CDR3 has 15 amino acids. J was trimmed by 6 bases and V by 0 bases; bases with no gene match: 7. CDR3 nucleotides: TGTGCCAGCAGCGTAGGGGACAGGGTTCGCTCCGAGCAGTACTTC. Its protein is CASSVGDRVRSEQYF.

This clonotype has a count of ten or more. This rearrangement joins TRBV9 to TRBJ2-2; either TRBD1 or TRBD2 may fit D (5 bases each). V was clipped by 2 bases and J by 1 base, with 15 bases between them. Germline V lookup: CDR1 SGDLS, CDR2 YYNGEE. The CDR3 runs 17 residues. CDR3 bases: TGTGCCAGCAGCGTGGAGTTAGGTGGGGGGAACACCGGGGAGCTGTTTTTT. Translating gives CASSVELGGGNTGELFF.

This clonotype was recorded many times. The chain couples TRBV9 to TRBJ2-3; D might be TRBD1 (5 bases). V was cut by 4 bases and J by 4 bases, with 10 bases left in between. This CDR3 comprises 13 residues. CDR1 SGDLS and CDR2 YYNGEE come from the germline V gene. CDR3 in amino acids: CASSLRGADTQYF. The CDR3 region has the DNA TGTGCCAGCAGCCTTAGGGGTGCAGATACGCAGTATTTT.

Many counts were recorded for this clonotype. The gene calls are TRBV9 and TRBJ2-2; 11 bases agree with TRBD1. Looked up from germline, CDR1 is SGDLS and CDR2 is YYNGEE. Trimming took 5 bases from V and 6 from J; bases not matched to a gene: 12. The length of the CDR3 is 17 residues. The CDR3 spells CASRRSGGTGGSGELFF. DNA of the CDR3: TGTGCCAGCAGACGATCAGGAGGGACAGGGGGGTCCGGGGAGCTGTTTTTT.

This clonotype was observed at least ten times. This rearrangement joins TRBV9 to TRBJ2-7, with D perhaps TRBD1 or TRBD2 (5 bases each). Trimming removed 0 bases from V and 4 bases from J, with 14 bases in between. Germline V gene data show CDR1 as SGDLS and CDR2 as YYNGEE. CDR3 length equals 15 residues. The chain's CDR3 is CASSVAAGSAYEQYF. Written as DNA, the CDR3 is TGTGCCAGCAGCGTAGCCGCAGGGAGCGCGTACGAGCAGTACTTC.

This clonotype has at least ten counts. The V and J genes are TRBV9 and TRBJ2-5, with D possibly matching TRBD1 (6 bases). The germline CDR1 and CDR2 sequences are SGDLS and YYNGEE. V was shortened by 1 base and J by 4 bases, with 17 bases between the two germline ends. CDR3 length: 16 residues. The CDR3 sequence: CASSVSTGPAGETQYF. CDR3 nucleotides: TGTGCCAGCAGCGTATCGACAGGACCCGCGGGAGAGACCCAGTACTTC.

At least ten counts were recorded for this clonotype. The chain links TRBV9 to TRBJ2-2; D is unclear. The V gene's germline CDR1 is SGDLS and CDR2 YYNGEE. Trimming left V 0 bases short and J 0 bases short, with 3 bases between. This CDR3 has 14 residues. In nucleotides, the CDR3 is TGTGCCAGCAGCGTAGGCCCGAACACCGGGGAGCTGTTTTTT. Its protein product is CASSVGPNTGELFF.

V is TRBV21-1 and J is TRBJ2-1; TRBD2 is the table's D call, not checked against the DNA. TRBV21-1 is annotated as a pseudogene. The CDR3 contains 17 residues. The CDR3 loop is CASSQPRREGSYNEQFF. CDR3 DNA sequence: TGTGCCAGCAGCCAACCGAGGCGGGAGGGTTCCTACAATGAGCAGTTCTTC.

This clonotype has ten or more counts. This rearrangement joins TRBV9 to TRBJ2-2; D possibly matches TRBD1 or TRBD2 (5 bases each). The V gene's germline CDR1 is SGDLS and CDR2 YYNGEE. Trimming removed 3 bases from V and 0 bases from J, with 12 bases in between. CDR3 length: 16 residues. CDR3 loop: CASSGPGRSNTGELFF. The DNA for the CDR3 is TGTGCCAGCAGCGGACCGGGACGTTCGAACACCGGGGAGCTGTTTTTT.

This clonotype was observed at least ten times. In DNA form, the CDR3 reads TGTGCCAGCAGCGAAACTAGCGGGAGAGGCAATGAGCAGTTCTTC. This translates into CASSETSGRGNEQFF. The V and J genes are TRBV9 and TRBJ2-1; 11 bases map to TRBD2. V shed 3 bases and J 6 bases; nucleotides not matched to a gene: 5. The germline CDR1 and CDR2 sequences are SGDLS and YYNGEE. This CDR3 has 15 residues.